This T cell receptor beta chain came from a study of OX40 agonist ivuxolimab in advanced cancers. The overall study: There were three patients with partial responses, one having hepatocellular carcinoma and two cutaneous melanoma.

TCRdb keeps only in-frame clones here, not all; method: immunoSEQ multiplex PCR. In the table there are about 60,000 clones, around four fifths of which are singletons. The sample here was CD4+ or CD8+ T cells sorted from blood, taken in a trial of the OX40 agonist ivuxolimab. This clonotype was obtained from an adult with an advanced solid tumor such as melanoma, head and neck, liver or kidney cancer.

This CDR3 is CASVNTGQPQHF. For the CDR3, the DNA is TGTGCCAGCGTCAACACGGGACAGCCCCAGCATTTT. The rearrangement links TRBV21-1 to TRBJ1-5. TRBV21-1 is a recognized pseudogene. The CDR3 runs 12 residues.